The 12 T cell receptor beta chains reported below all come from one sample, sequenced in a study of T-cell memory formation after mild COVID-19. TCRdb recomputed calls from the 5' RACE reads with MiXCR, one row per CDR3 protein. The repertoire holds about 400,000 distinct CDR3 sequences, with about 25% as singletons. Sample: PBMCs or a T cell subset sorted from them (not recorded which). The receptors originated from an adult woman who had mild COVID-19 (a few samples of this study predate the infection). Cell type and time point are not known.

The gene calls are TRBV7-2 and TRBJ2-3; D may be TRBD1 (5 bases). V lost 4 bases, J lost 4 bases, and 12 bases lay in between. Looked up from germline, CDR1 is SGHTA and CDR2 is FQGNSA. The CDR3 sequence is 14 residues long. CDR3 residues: CASSWRQTSDTQYF. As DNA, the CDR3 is TGTGCCAGCAGCTGGCGACAGACATCAGATACGCAGTATTTT.

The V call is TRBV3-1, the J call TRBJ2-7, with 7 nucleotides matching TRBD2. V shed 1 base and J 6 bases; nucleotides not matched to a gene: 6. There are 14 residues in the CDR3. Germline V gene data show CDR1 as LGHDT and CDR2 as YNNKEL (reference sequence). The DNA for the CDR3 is TGTGCCAGCAGCCAAGTTCTCGGGAGGCGCGAGCAGTACTTC. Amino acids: CASSQVLGRREQYF.

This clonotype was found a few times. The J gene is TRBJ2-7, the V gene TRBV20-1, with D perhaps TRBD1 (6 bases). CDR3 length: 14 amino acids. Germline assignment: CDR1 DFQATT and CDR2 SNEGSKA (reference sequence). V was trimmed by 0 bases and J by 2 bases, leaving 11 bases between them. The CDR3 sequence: CSARDRRQAYEQYF. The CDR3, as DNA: TGCAGTGCTAGAGATAGGCGACAGGCCTACGAGCAGTACTTC.

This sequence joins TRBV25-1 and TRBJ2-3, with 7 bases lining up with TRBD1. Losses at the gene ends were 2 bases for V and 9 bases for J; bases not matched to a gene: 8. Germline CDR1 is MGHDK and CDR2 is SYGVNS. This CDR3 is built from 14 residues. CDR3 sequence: CASSEPGSRGTQYF. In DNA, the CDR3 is TGTGCCAGCAGTGAACCGGGGAGCAGGGGGACGCAGTATTTT.

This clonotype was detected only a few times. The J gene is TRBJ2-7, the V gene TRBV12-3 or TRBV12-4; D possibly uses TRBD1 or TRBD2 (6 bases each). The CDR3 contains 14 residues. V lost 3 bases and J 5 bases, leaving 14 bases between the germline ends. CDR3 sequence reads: CASSFWQEGDEQYF. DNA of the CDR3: TGTGCCAGCAGTTTTTGGCAGGAGGGGGACGAGCAGTACTTC.

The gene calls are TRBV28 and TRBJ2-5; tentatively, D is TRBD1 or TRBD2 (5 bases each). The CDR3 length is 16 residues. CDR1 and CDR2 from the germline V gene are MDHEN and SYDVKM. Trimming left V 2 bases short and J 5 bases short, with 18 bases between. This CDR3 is CASSLLERGSKETQYF. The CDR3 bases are TGTGCCAGCAGTTTACTGGAACGGGGCTCGAAGGAGACCCAGTACTTC.

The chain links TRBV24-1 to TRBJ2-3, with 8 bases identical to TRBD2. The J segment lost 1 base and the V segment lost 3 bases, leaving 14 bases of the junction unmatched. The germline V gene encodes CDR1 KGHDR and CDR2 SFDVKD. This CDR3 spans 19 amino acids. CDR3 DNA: TGTGCCACCAGTGATCCCGGTCCGGGGGGGCGCTTCGGCACAGATACGCAGTATTTT. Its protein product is CATSDPGPGGRFGTDTQYF.

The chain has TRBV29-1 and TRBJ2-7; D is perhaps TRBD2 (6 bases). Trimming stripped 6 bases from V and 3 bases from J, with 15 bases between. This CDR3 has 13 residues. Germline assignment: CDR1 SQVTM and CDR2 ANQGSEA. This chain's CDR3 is CSVAGTGNYEQYF. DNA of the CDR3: TGCAGCGTAGCCGGGACTGGGAACTACGAGCAGTACTTC.

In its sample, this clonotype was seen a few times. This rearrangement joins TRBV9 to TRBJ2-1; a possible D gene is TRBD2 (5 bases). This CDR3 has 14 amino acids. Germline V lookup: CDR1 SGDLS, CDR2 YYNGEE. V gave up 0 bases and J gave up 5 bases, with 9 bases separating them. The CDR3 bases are TGTGCCAGCAGCGTAGGTGGACTGGACAATGAGCAGTTCTTC. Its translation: CASSVGGLDNEQFF.

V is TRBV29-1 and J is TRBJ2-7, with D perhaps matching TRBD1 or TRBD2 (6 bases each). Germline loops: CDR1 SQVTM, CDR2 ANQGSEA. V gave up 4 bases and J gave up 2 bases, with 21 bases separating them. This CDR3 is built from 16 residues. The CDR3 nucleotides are TGCAGCGTTGTAGGCGGGACATCAGGACTTACCTACGAGCAGTACTTC. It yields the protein CSVVGGTSGLTYEQYF.

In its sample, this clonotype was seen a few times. CDR3 sequence reads: CASSVAGVQEKLFF. CDR3 coding DNA: TGTGCCAGCAGCGTAGCGGGAGTCCAAGAAAAACTGTTTTTT. V is TRBV9 and J is TRBJ1-4, with D unresolved. The V end lost 0 bases, the J end lost 8 bases, and 11 bases lay between the germline ends. Germline CDR1 is SGDLS and CDR2 is YYNGEE. This CDR3 is built from 14 residues.

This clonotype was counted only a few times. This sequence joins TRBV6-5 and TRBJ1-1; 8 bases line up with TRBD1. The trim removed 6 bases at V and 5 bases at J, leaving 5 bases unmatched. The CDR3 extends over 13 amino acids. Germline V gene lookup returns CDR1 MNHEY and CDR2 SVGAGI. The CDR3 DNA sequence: TGTGCCAGCAGCCCAGGGGGCCCAACTGAAGCTTTCTTT. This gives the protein CASSPGGPTEAFF.